A single sample is the source of the 14 T cell receptor beta chains below, sequenced in a study of lymphopenia after photon versus proton radiotherapy. Libraries were prepared by immunoSEQ multiplex PCR; TCRdb keeps only in-frame clonotypes and omits some of them. The sample includes 30,000 to 40,000 clones, roughly 84% of them seen just once. Sequencing was performed on peripheral blood, taken from a patient treated with proton-based radiotherapy. Receptors were obtained from a woman between 70 and 85 years old with pancreatic cancer.

This clone was detected only a few times. V is TRBV19 and J is TRBJ2-2, with 14 bases aligning to TRBD2. J was trimmed by 1 base and V by 6 bases; bases with no gene match: 7. From germline, CDR1 is LNHDA and CDR2 SQIVND (reference sequence). The CDR3 extends over 18 amino acids. CDR3 amino acids: CASSNYGLAGGNTGELFF. In DNA form, the CDR3 reads TGTGCCAGTAGCAATTACGGACTAGCGGGAGGGAACACCGGGGAGCTGTTTTTT.

The V call is TRBV19, the J call TRBJ2-1, with D perhaps TRBD2 (6 bases). The V gene's germline CDR1 is LNHDA and CDR2 SQIVND (reference sequence). The V end lost 0 bases, the J end lost 4 bases, and 10 bases lay between the germline ends. The CDR3 spans 15 residues. DNA of the CDR3: TGTGCCAGTAGTATAGATACTAGCAGATACAATGAGCAGTTCTTC. Encoded protein: CASSIDTSRYNEQFF.

This sequence joins TRBV28 and TRBJ2-3; 10 bases match TRBD1. V dropped 6 bases and J dropped 7; count of bases not matched to a gene: 7. The CDR3 extends over 14 amino acids. Germline CDR1 reads MDHEN; CDR2 reads SYDVKM. The chain's CDR3 is CASSRTGGGYTQYF. The CDR3 DNA sequence: TGTGCCAGCAGCCGGACAGGGGGAGGATATACGCAGTATTTT.

This rearrangement joins TRBV5-1 to TRBJ1-1; weak D call: TRBD1 (6 bases). V lost 1 base, J lost 1 base, and 11 bases lay in between. Germline V gene lookup returns CDR1 SGHRS and CDR2 YFSETQ. The CDR3 is 15 amino acids. The DNA for the CDR3 is TGCGCCAGCAGCTTGATTGGGGGCGCGAACACTGAAGCTTTCTTT. This translates into CASSLIGGANTEAFF.

The rearrangement joins TRBV4-2 to TRBJ1-2; D perhaps matches TRBD1 (5 bases). CDR3 length: 13 residues. Germline CDR1 reads LGHNA; CDR2 reads YNFKEQ. V was pared by 5 bases and J by 6 bases, with 13 bases between. DNA for the CDR3: TGTGCCAGCAGCACTACTGGAGGGGATGGCTACACCTTC. It encodes CASSTTGGDGYTF.

The rearrangement links TRBV2 to TRBJ1-5; TRBD1 matches at 8 bases. Germline V gene data show CDR1 as SNHLY and CDR2 as FYNNEI. Losses at the gene ends were 4 bases for V and 8 bases for J; bases not matched to a gene: 7. This CDR3 has 14 amino acids. The DNA for the CDR3 is TGTGCCAGCAGTGGGACAGGGCAAAATGAGCCCCAGCATTTT. Protein sequence: CASSGTGQNEPQHF.

The rearrangement links TRBV7-3 to TRBJ2-3, with 7 bases identical to TRBD2. The CDR3 contains 16 residues. Germline trimming cut 1 base from V and 6 bases from J; bases unmatched to any gene: 10. Germline V gene lookup returns CDR1 SGHTA and CDR2 FQGTGA. CDR3 nucleotides: TGTGCCAGCAGCTTAAATCAGCGGGGAAGCAGGGATACGCAGTATTTT. Translation gives CASSLNQRGSRDTQYF.

The chain links TRBV18 to TRBJ1-2; TRBD1 is a possible D gene (5 bases). The ends were cut back, 5 bases at V and 5 bases at J, with 12 bases in the middle. The V gene's germline CDR1 is KGHSH and CDR2 LQKENI. The CDR3 has 13 amino acids. CDR3 sequence: CASSTGTRYGYTF. The CDR3 bases are TGTGCCAGCTCAACCGGGACCCGATATGGCTACACCTTC.

The rearrangement joins TRBV9 to TRBJ2-7; a possible D gene is TRBD1 (6 bases). The CDR3 has 16 residues. The ends were cut back, 1 base at V and 2 bases at J, with 16 bases in the middle. Germline lookup yields CDR1 SGDLS and CDR2 YYNGEE. DNA of the CDR3: TGTGCCAGCAGCGTAAGCCCACAGGGTCAGACCTACGAGCAGTACTTC. It codes for CASSVSPQGQTYEQYF.

The chain links TRBV5-1 to TRBJ1-2; TRBD1 matches 8 bases. CDR3 length: 15 residues. The trim removed 4 bases at V and 3 bases at J, leaving 8 bases unmatched. Germline V CDR1 and CDR2: SGHRS, YFSETQ. The chain's CDR3 is CASSIGQGVDYGYTF. DNA of the CDR3: TGCGCCAGCAGCATCGGACAGGGTGTGGACTATGGCTACACCTTC. The variable domain in full, with the rest retrieved from reference TRBV5-1 and TRBJ1-2, is KAGVTQTPRYLIKTRGQQVTLSCSPISGHRSVSWYQQTPGQGLQFLFEYFSETQRNKGNFPGRFSGRQFSNSRSEMNVSTLELGDSALYLCASSIGQGVDYGYTFGSGTRLTVV.

The chain uses TRBV7-9 and TRBJ2-2; TRBD2 matches 8 bases. V gave up 0 bases and J gave up 0 bases; unmatched junction bases: 9. Germline lookup yields CDR1 SEHNR and CDR2 FQNEAQ (reference sequence). The CDR3 covers 19 residues. The CDR3 coding sequence is TGTGCCAGCAGCTTAGCGAGGGCGGGAGGTACCGCGAACACCGGGGAGCTGTTTTTT. It codes for CASSLARAGGTANTGELFF.

This chain joins TRBV5-1 and TRBJ2-1; 12 nucleotides agree with TRBD2. This CDR3 region has 15 residues. With V trimmed by 5 bases and J by 6 bases, 6 bases remained unmatched. The V gene's germline CDR1 is SGHRS and CDR2 YFSETQ. This CDR3 is CASSLAGGPGNEQFF. DNA for the CDR3: TGCGCCAGCAGTCTAGCGGGAGGGCCAGGCAATGAGCAGTTCTTC.

V and J are TRBV10-2 and TRBJ2-7; D may correspond to TRBD1 or TRBD2 (6 bases each). V shed 8 bases and J shed 3 bases, with 14 bases lying between them. Germline loops: CDR1 WSHSY, CDR2 SAAADI. The CDR3 is 13 amino acids. The CDR3 nucleotides read TGCGCCAGCGCCCCCGGGGGCCTCTACGAGCAGTACTTC. Its translation is CASAPGGLYEQYF.

This clone was seen once. The CDR3 DNA reads as TGTGCCAGCAAGGCCCGGCTAGCCAAAAACATTCAGTACTTC. This translates into CASKARLAKNIQYF. V and J are TRBV2 and TRBJ2-4, with D hard to call. The V end lost 7 bases, the J end lost 0 bases, and 10 bases lay between the germline ends. The CDR3 length is 14 residues. Germline loops: CDR1 SNHLY, CDR2 FYNNEI.